This TCR beta chain derives from a study of human T cells and chemical hapten exposure. General study points: Relative to control repertoires, expanded TCRs gave rise to significantly more large CDR3 similarity clusters.

The CDR3 spans 18 residues. The J segment lost 0 bases and the V segment lost 2 bases, leaving 7 bases of the junction unmatched. The V gene's germline CDR1 is MNHEY and CDR2 SVGEGT. This clonotype has a count of ten or more. Antigen: not known. Indicated time point: patch test 2, 6 weeks after DPC sensitization. Regarding treatment: therapeutic diphenylcyclopropenone sensitization with weekly scalp DPC. TCRdb itself ran the RACE reads through MiXCR, one entry per CDR3 protein. The sample shows some 99,000 distinct CDR3 sequences, about a tenth of them seen only once. Sequenced here: whole blood, sampled in connection with sensitization to the hapten diphenylcyclopropenone (DPC). The sequence came from a woman in her forties with alopecia areata. Some clones in this sample may be carry-over from other donors' samples. This chain uses TRBV6-2 or TRBV6-3 with TRBJ2-1; TRBD2 matches at 10 bases. The chain's CDR3 is CASSYPTSGAPSYNEQFF. The CDR3 bases are TGTGCCAGCAGTTACCCAACTAGCGGGGCCCCCTCCTACAATGAGCAGTTCTTC.